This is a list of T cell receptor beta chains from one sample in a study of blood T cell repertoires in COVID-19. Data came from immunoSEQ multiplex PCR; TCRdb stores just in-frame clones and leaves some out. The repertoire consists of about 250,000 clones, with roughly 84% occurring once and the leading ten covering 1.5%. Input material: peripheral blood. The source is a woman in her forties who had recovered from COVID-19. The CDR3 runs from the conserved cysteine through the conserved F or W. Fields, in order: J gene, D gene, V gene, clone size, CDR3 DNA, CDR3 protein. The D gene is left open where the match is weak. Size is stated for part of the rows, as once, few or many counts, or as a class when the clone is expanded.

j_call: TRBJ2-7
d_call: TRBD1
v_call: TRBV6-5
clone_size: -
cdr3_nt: TGTGCCAGCAGTCACGGACAGGGGTACGAGCAGTACTTC
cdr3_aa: CASSHGQGYEQYF

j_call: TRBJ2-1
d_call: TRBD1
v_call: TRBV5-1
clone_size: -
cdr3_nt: TGCGCCAGCAGCACAGGGGGTCTCTCCTACAATGAGCAGTTCTTC
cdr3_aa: CASSTGGLSYNEQFF

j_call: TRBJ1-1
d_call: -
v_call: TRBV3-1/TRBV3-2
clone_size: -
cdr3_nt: TGTGCCAGCAGCCAAAGTGGAGGGCTTGGGGCTGAAGCTTTCTTT
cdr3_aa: CASSQSGGLGAEAFF

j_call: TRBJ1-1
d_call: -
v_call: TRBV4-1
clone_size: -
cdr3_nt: TGCGCCAGCAGCCAAGATTTAGTAGTCACTGAAGCTTTCTTT
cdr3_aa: CASSQDLVVTEAFF

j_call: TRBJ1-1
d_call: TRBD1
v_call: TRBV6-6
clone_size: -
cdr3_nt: TGTGCCAGCAGCCTCCCGACTGGCAGGGGGCATGAAGCTTTCTTT
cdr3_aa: CASSLPTGRGHEAFF

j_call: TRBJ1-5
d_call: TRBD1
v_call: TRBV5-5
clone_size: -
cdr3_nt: TGTGCCAGCAGCTTGGGGGACAGCCTTTATCAGCCCCAGCATTTT
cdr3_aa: CASSLGDSLYQPQHF

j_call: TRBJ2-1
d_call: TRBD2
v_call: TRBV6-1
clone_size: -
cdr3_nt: TGTGCCAGCAGTGAGGTCCCTGGAGCGGGGGATCAGGGTGAGCAGTTCTTC
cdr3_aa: CASSEVPGAGDQGEQFF

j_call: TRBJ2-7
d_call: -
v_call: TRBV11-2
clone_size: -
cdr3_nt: TGTGCCAGCAGCTTAGCCAGGGGCCAGACCTACGAGCAGTACTTC
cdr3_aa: CASSLARGQTYEQYF

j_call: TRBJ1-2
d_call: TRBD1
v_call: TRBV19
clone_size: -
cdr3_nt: TGTGCCAGTAGTATAGTGCCGCAGGGGGCGAGCTATGGCTACACCTTC
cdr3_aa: CASSIVPQGASYGYTF

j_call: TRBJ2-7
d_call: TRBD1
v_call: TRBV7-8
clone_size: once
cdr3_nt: TGTGCCAGCAGCTCCGCAGGGGGCTGGTCCTACGAGCAGTACTTC
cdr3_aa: CASSSAGGWSYEQYF

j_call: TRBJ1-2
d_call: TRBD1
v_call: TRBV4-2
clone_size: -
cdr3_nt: TGTGCCAGCAGCCAAGATCAGGGGACAGCTAACTATGGCTACACCTTC
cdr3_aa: CASSQDQGTANYGYTF

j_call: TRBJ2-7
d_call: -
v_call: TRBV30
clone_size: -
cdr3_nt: TGTGCCTGGAGTAGCGGACAGCCAGCCTCCTACGAGCAGTACTTC
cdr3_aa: CAWSSGQPASYEQYF